Included here is one T cell receptor beta chain sequence, with context. This record belongs to a study of blood T cell repertoires in COVID-19. On the study more broadly: COVID-19 samples, acute and convalescent, were from the United States, Italy and Spain.

V shed 6 bases, J shed 10 bases, and the junction held 16 bases outside the gene matches. Germline CDR1 is MNHEY and CDR2 is SVGEGT. The CDR3 is 17 amino acids. Assay: immunoSEQ multiplex PCR; the TCRdb copy retains only in-frame clones and omits some. Altogether about 400,000 clones are present, about 85% being singletons, with the ten largest covering approximately 2%. V gene TRBV6-2 or TRBV6-3 combines with J gene TRBJ2-1, with 12 nucleotides matching TRBD2. The receptor's source is a woman aged 18-35 years with acute COVID-19. The sequencing sample was made of PBMCs or T cells enriched from blood (not recorded which). CDR3 sequence reads: CASSPLAGGSSNREQFF. DNA for the CDR3: TGTGCCAGCAGCCCTCTAGCGGGGGGGTCTTCGAATCGGGAGCAGTTCTTC.